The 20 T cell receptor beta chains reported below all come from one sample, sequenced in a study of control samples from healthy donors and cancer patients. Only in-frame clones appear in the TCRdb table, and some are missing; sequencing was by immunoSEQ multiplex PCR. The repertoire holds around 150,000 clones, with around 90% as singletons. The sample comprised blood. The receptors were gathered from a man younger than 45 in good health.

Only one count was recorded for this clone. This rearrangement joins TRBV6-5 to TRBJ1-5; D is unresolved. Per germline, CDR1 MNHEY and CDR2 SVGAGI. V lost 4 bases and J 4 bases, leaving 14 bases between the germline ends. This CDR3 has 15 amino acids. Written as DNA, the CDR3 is TGTGCCAGCAGTTCAACCCCAGCCTTAAATCAGCCCCAGCATTTT. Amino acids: CASSSTPALNQPQHF.

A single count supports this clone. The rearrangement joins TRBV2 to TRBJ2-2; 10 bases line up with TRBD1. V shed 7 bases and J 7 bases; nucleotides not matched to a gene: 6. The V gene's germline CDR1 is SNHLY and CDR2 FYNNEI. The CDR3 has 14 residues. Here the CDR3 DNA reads TGTGCCAGCATTAGGGACAGGGGCATCGGGGAGCTGTTTTTT. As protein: CASIRDRGIGELFF.

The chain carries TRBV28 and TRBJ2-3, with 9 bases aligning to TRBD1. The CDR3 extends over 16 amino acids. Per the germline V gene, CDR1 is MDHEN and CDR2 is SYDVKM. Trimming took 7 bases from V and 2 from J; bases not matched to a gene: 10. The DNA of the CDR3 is TGTGCCAGCACCGATACCGGGACAGGGAACACAGATACGCAGTATTTT. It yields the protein CASTDTGTGNTDTQYF.

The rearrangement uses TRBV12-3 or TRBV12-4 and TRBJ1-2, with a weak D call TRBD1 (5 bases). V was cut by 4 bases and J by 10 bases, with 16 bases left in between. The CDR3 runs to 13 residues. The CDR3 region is CASSSARVGVYTF. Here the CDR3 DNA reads TGTGCCAGCAGTTCCGCCAGGGTAGGGGTCTACACCTTC.

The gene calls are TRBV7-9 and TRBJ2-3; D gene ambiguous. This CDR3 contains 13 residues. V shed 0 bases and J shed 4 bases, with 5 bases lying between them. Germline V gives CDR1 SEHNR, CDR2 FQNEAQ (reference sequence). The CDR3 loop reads CASSLAGSDTQYF. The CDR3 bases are TGTGCCAGCAGCTTAGCAGGGTCAGATACGCAGTATTTT.

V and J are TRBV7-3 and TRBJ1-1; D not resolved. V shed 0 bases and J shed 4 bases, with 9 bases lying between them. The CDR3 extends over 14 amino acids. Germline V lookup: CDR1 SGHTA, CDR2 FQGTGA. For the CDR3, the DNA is TGTGCCAGCAGCTTAACTGGGGTCGCCACTGAAGCTTTCTTT. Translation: CASSLTGVATEAFF.

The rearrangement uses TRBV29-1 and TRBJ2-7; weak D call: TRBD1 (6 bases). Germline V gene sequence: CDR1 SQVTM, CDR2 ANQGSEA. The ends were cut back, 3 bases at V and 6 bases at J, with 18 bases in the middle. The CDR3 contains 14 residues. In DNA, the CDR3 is TGCAGCGTTGATAAAACGACAGGAAGAAGCGAGCAGTACTTC. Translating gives CSVDKTTGRSEQYF.

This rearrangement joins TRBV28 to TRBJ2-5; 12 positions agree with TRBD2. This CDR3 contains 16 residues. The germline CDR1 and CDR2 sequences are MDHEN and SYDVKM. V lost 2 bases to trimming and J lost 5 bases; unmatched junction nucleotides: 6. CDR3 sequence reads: CASSLGLAGGWETQYF. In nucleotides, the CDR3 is TGTGCCAGCAGTTTAGGGCTAGCGGGAGGGTGGGAGACCCAGTACTTC.

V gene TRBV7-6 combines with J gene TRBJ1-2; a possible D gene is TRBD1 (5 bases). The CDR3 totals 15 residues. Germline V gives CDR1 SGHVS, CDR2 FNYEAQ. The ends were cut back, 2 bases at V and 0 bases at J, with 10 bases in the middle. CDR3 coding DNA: TGTGCCAGCAGCTTAAGACAGAACCCTAACTATGGCTACACCTTC. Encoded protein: CASSLRQNPNYGYTF.

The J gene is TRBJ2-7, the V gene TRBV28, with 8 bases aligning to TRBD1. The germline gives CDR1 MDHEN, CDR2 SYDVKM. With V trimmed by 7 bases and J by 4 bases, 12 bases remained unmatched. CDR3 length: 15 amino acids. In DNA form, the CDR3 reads TGTGCCAGCAACCGCGGACAGGGTTTAATATACGAGCAGTACTTC. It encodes CASNRGQGLIYEQYF. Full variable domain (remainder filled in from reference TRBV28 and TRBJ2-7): DVKVTQSSRYLVKRTGEKVFLECVQDMDHENMFWYRQDPGLGLRLIYFSYDVKMKEKGDIPEGYSVSREKKERFSLILESASTNQTSMYLCASNRGQGLIYEQYFGPGTRLTVT.

The CDR3 sequence: CASSLSQNSPLHF. The CDR3 nucleotides read TGTGCCAGCAGCCTTTCCCAAAATTCACCCCTCCACTTT. This sequence joins TRBV14 and TRBJ1-6; D gene ambiguous. Germline values: CDR1 SGHDN, CDR2 FVKESK. This CDR3 contains 13 residues. The germline V and J ends were trimmed by 4 bases and 7 bases, with 8 bases remaining between them.

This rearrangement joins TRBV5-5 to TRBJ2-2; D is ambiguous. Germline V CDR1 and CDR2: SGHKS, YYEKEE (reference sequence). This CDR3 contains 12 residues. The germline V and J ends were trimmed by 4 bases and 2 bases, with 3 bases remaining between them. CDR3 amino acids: CASSPNTGELFF. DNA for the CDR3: TGTGCCAGCAGCCCAAACACCGGGGAGCTGTTTTTT.

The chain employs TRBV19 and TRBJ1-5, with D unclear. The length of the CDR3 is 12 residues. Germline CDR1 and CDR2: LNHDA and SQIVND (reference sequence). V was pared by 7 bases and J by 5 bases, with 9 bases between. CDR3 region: CASMANHQPQHF. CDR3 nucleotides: TGTGCCAGTATGGCGAACCATCAGCCCCAGCATTTT.

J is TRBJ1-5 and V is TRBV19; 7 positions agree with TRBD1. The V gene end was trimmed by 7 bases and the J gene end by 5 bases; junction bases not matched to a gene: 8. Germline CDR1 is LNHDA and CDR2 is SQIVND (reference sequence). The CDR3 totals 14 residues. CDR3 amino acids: CASMMGDRHQPQHF. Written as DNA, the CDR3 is TGTGCCAGTATGATGGGGGACAGACATCAGCCCCAGCATTTT.

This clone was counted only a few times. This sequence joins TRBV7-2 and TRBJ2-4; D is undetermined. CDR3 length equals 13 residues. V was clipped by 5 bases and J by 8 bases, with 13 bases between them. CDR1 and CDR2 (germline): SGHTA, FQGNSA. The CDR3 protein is CASSTYTNYIQYF. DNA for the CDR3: TGTGCCAGCAGCACATACACCAACTACATTCAGTACTTC.

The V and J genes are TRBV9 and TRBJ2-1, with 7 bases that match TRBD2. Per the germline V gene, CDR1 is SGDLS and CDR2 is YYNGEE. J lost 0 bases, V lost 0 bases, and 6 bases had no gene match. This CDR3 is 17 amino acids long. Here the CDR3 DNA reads TGTGCCAGCAGCGTAGGGGGAGCGGGGAGCTCCTACAATGAGCAGTTCTTC. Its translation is CASSVGGAGSSYNEQFF.

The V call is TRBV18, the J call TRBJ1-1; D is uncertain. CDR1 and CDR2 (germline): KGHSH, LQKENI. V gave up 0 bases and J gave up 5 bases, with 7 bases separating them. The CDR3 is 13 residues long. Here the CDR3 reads CASSPPAGTEAFF. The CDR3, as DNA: TGTGCCAGCTCACCACCGGCAGGAACTGAAGCTTTCTTT.

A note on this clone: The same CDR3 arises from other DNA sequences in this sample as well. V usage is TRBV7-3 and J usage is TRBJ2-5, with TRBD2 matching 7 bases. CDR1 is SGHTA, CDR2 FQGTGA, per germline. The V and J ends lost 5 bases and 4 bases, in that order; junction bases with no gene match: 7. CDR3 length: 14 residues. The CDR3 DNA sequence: TGTGCCAGCAGCCCTTCGGGGGGAGGAGAGACCCAGTACTTC. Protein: CASSPSGGGETQYF.

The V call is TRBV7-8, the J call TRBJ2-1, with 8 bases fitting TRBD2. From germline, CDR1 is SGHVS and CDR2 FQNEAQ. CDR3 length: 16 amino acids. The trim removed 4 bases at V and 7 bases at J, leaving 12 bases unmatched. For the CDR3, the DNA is TGTGCCAGCAGCTCACCCCGGGAGGGCCAGGGGAATGAGCAGTTCTTC. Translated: CASSSPREGQGNEQFF.

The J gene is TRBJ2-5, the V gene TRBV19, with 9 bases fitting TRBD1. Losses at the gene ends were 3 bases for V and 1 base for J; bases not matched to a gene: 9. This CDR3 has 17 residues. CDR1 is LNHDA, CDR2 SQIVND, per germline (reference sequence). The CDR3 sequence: CASSIRGTGSIQETQYF. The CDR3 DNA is TGTGCCAGTAGTATTCGAGGGACAGGGTCTATCCAAGAGACCCAGTACTTC.